Below are 26 T cell receptor beta chains sequenced from a single sample in a study of blood T cell repertoires in COVID-19. The repertoire was sequenced with immunoSEQ multiplex PCR; TCRdb's copy has only in-frame clones and lacks some. Of 95,000 to 110,000 clones listed, about three quarters are singletons. The sample was peripheral blood. The receptor source for this set is a man aged 65 to 79 with acute or convalescent COVID-19.

The V call is TRBV6-5, the J call TRBJ1-1, with D possibly TRBD1 on 6 matching bases. The CDR3 has 13 amino acids. V was pared by 6 bases and J by 8 bases, with 16 bases between. The V gene's germline CDR1 is MNHEY and CDR2 SVGAGI. Written as DNA, the CDR3 is TGTGCCAGCAGCCTCCGGGTAACAGGGGAAGCTTTCTTT. As protein: CASSLRVTGEAFF.

J is TRBJ2-7 and V is TRBV28; tentatively, D is TRBD2 (5 bases). The CDR3 runs to 15 residues. The germline V gene has CDR1 MDHEN and CDR2 SYDVKM. V was clipped by 6 bases and J by 4 bases, with 19 bases between them. DNA for the CDR3: TGTGCCAGCAGCCTATCCATGGCGGGTAGGTACGAGCAGTACTTC. Translating gives CASSLSMAGRYEQYF.

The chain combines TRBV7-9 with TRBJ1-2; 8 nucleotides line up with TRBD1. This CDR3 comprises 13 residues. CDR1 SEHNR and CDR2 FQNEAQ come from the germline V gene (reference sequence). Trimming at V came to 4 bases and at J to 8 bases, leaving 6 bases not matched to a gene. The CDR3 sequence is CASSSGQGDGYTF. The CDR3 DNA follows: TGTGCCAGCAGCTCAGGACAGGGCGACGGCTACACCTTC.

The CDR3 protein is CASSLVPEVGLHF. The CDR3 DNA is TGCGCCAGCAGCTTGGTGCCCGAGGTGGGTCTCCACTTT. V usage is TRBV5-1 and J usage is TRBJ1-6; D unresolved. The length of the CDR3 is 13 residues. The germline V and J ends were trimmed by 0 bases and 16 bases, with 14 bases remaining between them. CDR1 is SGHRS, CDR2 YFSETQ, per germline.

This clone was seen only a few times. CDR3 nucleotide sequence: TGTGCCAGCAGGACAGGGGTTGGGAACACTGAAGCTTTCTTT. Translated: CASRTGVGNTEAFF. This chain links TRBV7-3 with TRBJ1-1, with 8 positions matching TRBD1. Looked up from germline, CDR1 is SGHTA and CDR2 is FQGTGA. Losses at the gene ends were 6 bases for V and 1 base for J; bases not matched to a gene: 4. The CDR3 totals 14 residues.

This sequence joins TRBV10-3 and TRBJ2-7, with 7 positions matching TRBD1. CDR1 and CDR2 (germline): ENHRY, SYGVKD. V shed 8 bases, J shed 0 bases, and the junction held 13 bases outside the gene matches. This CDR3 is built from 16 residues. Written as DNA, the CDR3 is TGTGCCATCTGGGACAGCCCTGGTGGGTCCTCCTACGAGCAGTACTTC. Translation gives CAIWDSPGGSSYEQYF.

The chain has TRBV9 and TRBJ2-3; 8 nucleotides align to TRBD2. Germline trimming cut 1 base from V and 1 base from J; bases unmatched to any gene: 8. This CDR3 is 17 amino acids long. Germline loops: CDR1 SGDLS, CDR2 YYNGEE. CDR3 coding DNA: TGTGCCAGCAGCGTAACTGGCGGGGGGCAAGGCACAGATACGCAGTATTTT. This gives the protein CASSVTGGGQGTDTQYF.

This chain joins TRBV5-1 and TRBJ2-5, with D maybe TRBD2 (6 bases). The germline gives CDR1 SGHRS, CDR2 YFSETQ. The V end lost 3 bases, the J end lost 5 bases, and 20 bases lay between the germline ends. The CDR3 is 16 amino acids. The DNA for the CDR3 is TGCGCCAGCAGCTCCAAACTCGGACTAAACGGCGAGACCCAGTACTTC. It codes for CASSSKLGLNGETQYF.

The chain employs TRBV5-1 and TRBJ1-3; D call uncertain. The CDR3 consists of 11 residues. From germline, CDR1 is SGHRS and CDR2 YFSETQ. V was clipped by 5 bases and J by 4 bases, with 4 bases between them. The CDR3 loop is CASRTGNTIYF. The CDR3 coding sequence is TGCGCCAGCAGAACAGGAAACACCATATATTTT.

The chain is built from TRBV12-3 or TRBV12-4 and TRBJ2-5; D possibly corresponds to TRBD2 (5 bases). V lost 6 bases to trimming and J lost 2 bases, with 10 bases between them. The CDR3 runs 13 residues. The CDR3 nucleotides read TGTGCCAGCAGCCGCGGGTCTCAAGAGACCCAGTACTTC. This encodes CASSRGSQETQYF.

The chain has TRBV19 and TRBJ2-2; TRBD1 matches at 7 bases. J lost 5 bases, V lost 3 bases, and 6 bases had no gene match. The germline V gene encodes CDR1 LNHDA and CDR2 SQIVND (reference sequence). The CDR3 has 15 amino acids. The chain's CDR3 is CASSIYRGNTGELFF. The CDR3 DNA reads as TGTGCCAGTAGTATCTACAGGGGAAATACCGGGGAGCTGTTTTTT.

The chain uses TRBV7-8 and TRBJ2-1; D not resolved. Deletions cut 5 bases from V and 6 bases from J, with 17 bases between. The V gene's germline CDR1 is SGHVS and CDR2 FQNEAQ. The CDR3 extends over 15 amino acids. CDR3 in DNA: TGTGCCAGCAGCCCCGAACTACACGCCCGCAATGAGCAGTTCTTC. Translation gives CASSPELHARNEQFF. The entire variable domain, with the rest obtained from reference TRBV7-8 and TRBJ2-1, is as follows: GAGVSQSPRYKVAKRGQDVALRCDPISGHVSLFWYQQALGQGPEFLTYFQNEAQLDKSGLPSDRFFAERPEGSVSTLKIQRTQQEDSAVYLCASSPELHARNEQFFGPGTRLTVL.

V usage is TRBV19 and J usage is TRBJ2-4; 9 nucleotides line up with TRBD1. Trimming at V came to 5 bases and at J to 8 bases, leaving 7 bases not matched to a gene. Germline lookup yields CDR1 LNHDA and CDR2 SQIVND (reference sequence). CDR3 size: 14 residues. CDR3 residues: CASSPRTGEDIQYF. CDR3 sequence (DNA): TGTGCCAGTAGTCCCCGGACAGGGGAAGACATTCAGTACTTC.

The chain couples TRBV9 to TRBJ2-1; TRBD2 matches at 12 bases. The CDR3 is made up of 15 amino acids. Unmatched junction bases numbered 2, after V lost 1 base and J lost 6 bases. The V gene's germline CDR1 is SGDLS and CDR2 YYNGEE. The CDR3: CASSVRGLAGNEQFF. In nucleotides, the CDR3 is TGTGCCAGCAGCGTACGGGGACTAGCGGGCAATGAGCAGTTCTTC. Full variable domain (missing parts from reference TRBV9 and TRBJ2-1): DSGVTQTPKHLITATGQRVTLRCSPRSGDLSVYWYQQSLDQGLQFLIQYYNGEERAKGNILERFSAQQFPDLHSELNLSSLELGDSALYFCASSVRGLAGNEQFFGPGTRLTVL.

The chain uses TRBV7-8 and TRBJ1-1; D uncertain. This CDR3 comprises 16 residues. Trimming left V 6 bases short and J 4 bases short, with 21 bases between. Germline V gene lookup returns CDR1 SGHVS and CDR2 FQNEAQ. The CDR3 is CASSSTTRKITTEAFF. The CDR3 DNA sequence: TGTGCCAGCAGTTCGACAACCCGGAAAATTACCACTGAAGCTTTCTTT.

The chain uses TRBV19 and TRBJ1-6; possible D gene TRBD1, 5 bases. Germline V lookup: CDR1 LNHDA, CDR2 SQIVND (reference sequence). The CDR3 is 17 amino acids. Trimming took off 6 bases at V and 4 bases at J, with 19 bases between the two ends. The CDR3 reads CASSNGGTLSYNSPLHF. The CDR3 DNA reads as TGTGCCAGTAGCAATGGGGGGACCTTATCGTATAATTCACCCCTCCACTTT. The complete variable domain, with remaining parts taken from reference TRBV19 and TRBJ1-6, reads DGGITQSPKYLFRKEGQNVTLSCEQNLNHDAMYWYRQDPGQGLRLIYYSQIVNDFQKGDIAEGYSVSREKKESFPLTVTSAQKNPTAFYLCASSNGGTLSYNSPLHFGNGTRLTVT.

As regards this clone: Additional DNA sequences in this sample encode the identical CDR3. The chain carries TRBV5-4 and TRBJ2-5, with 7 bases lining up with TRBD1. In germline, CDR1 is SGHNT, CDR2 YYREEE (reference sequence). The CDR3 totals 13 residues. Trimming cost V 2 bases and J 2 bases; bases outside gene matches: 0. The CDR3 bases are TGTGCCAGCAGCTTACAGGGGCAAGAGACCCAGTACTTC. Its protein product is CASSLQGQETQYF.

This clone occurred once. The chain joins TRBV11-2 to TRBJ2-1; D remains ambiguous. This CDR3 contains 16 residues. Trimming pared 1 base from V and 5 bases from J, leaving 15 bases between. Germline CDR1 reads SGHAT; CDR2 reads FQNNGV. The CDR3: CASSLGGYGGDNEQFF. CDR3 DNA sequence: TGTGCCAGCAGCTTAGGTGGATACGGCGGCGACAATGAGCAGTTCTTC.

This chain joins TRBV27 and TRBJ1-2; D gene unclear. Trimming cost V 4 bases and J 6 bases, with 12 bases left between them. This CDR3 region has 13 residues. Germline CDR1 reads MNHEY; CDR2 reads SMNVEV (reference sequence). CDR3 in amino acids: CASSSVQEHGYTF. As DNA, the CDR3 is TGTGCCAGCAGTTCTGTCCAGGAACATGGCTACACCTTC.

This clone was counted once. The rearrangement joins TRBV6-5 to TRBJ2-7; maybe TRBD2 (5 bases). Germline loops: CDR1 MNHEY, CDR2 SVGAGI. This CDR3 contains 13 residues. With 6 bases removed from V and 0 bases from J, the gap between germline ends came to 9 bases. The CDR3 sequence is CASRGSSSYEQYF. The CDR3 nucleotides read TGTGCCAGCAGGGGGAGTAGCTCCTACGAGCAGTACTTC.

The chain employs TRBV5-1 and TRBJ2-7; a possible D gene is TRBD1 (6 bases). The germline CDR1 and CDR2 sequences are SGHRS and YFSETQ. This CDR3 has 14 amino acids. V lost 0 bases and J lost 2, with 9 bases in between. CDR3 in DNA: TGCGCCAGCAGCTTGGATCAGGGGACCTACGAGCAGTACTTC. Its protein product is CASSLDQGTYEQYF. Drawing the rest from reference TRBV5-1 and TRBJ2-7, the complete variable domain is KAGVTQTPRYLIKTRGQQVTLSCSPISGHRSVSWYQQTPGQGLQFLFEYFSETQRNKGNFPGRFSGRQFSNSRSEMNVSTLELGDSALYLCASSLDQGTYEQYFGPGTRLTVT.

The chain combines TRBV11-2 with TRBJ1-6; 9 positions match TRBD1. CDR1 is SGHAT, CDR2 FQNNGV, per germline. CDR3 length: 17 residues. The V segment lost 5 bases and the J segment 2 bases; nucleotides outside the gene matches: 7. This CDR3 reads CASSLVTGGTYNSPLHF. In DNA, the CDR3 is TGTGCCAGCAGCCTGGTTACAGGGGGCACCTATAATTCACCCCTCCACTTT.

The chain links TRBV7-3 to TRBJ2-3, with D uncertain. Germline lookup yields CDR1 SGHTA and CDR2 FQGTGA. This CDR3 comprises 14 residues. The V end was cut by 0 bases, the J end by 2 bases, with 6 bases between. The CDR3 loop reads CASSLTQYTDTQYF. CDR3 DNA: TGTGCCAGCAGCTTAACCCAGTACACAGATACGCAGTATTTT.

The V call is TRBV10-3, the J call TRBJ2-6, with TRBD1 matching over 11 bases. The germline gives CDR1 ENHRY, CDR2 SYGVKD. CDR3 size: 17 residues. V gave up 5 bases and J gave up 0 bases; unmatched junction bases: 3. The CDR3 DNA is TGTGCCATCAGTCCCGGGACAGGGGGCTCTGGGGCCAACGTCCTGACTTTC. Encoded protein: CAISPGTGGSGANVLTF.

This chain links TRBV12-3 or TRBV12-4 with TRBJ2-1, with TRBD1 matching over 11 bases. J lost 8 bases, V lost 7 bases, and 4 bases had no gene match. CDR3 size: 13 residues. CDR3 DNA: TGTGCCAGCAAAGGACAGGGGGCTTATGAGCAGTTCTTC. This encodes CASKGQGAYEQFF.

The chain links TRBV14 to TRBJ2-2, with TRBD2 as a possible D gene (5 bases). Germline-derived CDR1 and CDR2 are SGHDN and FVKESK. This CDR3 spans 15 amino acids. Trimming took 1 base from V and 4 from J, leaving 10 bases between them. The CDR3 here is CASSQVHGGTGELFF. In DNA, the CDR3 is TGTGCCAGCAGCCAAGTCCACGGAGGCACCGGGGAGCTGTTTTTT.